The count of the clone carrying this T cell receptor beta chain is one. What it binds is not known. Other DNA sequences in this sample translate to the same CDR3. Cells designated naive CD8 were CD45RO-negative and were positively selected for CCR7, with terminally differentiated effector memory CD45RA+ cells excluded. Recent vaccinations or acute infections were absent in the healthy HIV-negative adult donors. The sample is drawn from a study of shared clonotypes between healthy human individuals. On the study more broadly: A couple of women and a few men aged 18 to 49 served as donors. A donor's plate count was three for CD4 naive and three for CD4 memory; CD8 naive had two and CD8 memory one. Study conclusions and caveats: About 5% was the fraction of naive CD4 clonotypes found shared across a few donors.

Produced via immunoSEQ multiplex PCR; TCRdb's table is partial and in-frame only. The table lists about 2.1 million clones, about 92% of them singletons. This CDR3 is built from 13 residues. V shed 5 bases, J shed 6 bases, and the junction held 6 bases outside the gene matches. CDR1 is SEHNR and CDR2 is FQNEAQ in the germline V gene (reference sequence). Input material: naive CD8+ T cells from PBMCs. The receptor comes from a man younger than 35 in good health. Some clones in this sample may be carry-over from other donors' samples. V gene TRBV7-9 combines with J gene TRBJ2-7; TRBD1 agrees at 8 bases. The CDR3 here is CASSPRTGPEQYF. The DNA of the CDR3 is TGTGCCAGCAGCCCTCGGACAGGGCCCGAGCAGTACTTC.